The rows below give T cell receptor beta chains drawn from one sample of a study of cytomegalovirus exposure and HLA in healthy donors. Profiled with immunoSEQ multiplex PCR; TCRdb holds only in-frame clones, not every one. This sample has some 40,000 clones, with 60% to 70% found just once. Sequences were obtained from PBMCs. Receptors originate from a man aged 35 to 55 in good health and CMV-seronegative. The CDR3 runs from the conserved cysteine through the conserved F or W. A D gene is named only where the DNA matches it firmly.

CDR3 length	V gene	D gene	J gene	CDR3 protein
17	TRBV7-2	TRBD1	TRBJ1-5	CASSFSGTGFSNQPQHF
17	TRBV1	NA	TRBJ1-6	CTSGDKGNSSYNSPLHF
17	TRBV30	TRBD1	TRBJ2-7	CAWRRRPGTAYSYEQYF
15	TRBV2	NA	TRBJ1-1	CASSEGQAGGTEAFF
12	TRBV6-5	NA	TRBJ1-2	CASSYEGGGYTF
15	TRBV4-3	TRBD1	TRBJ2-5	CASSLRTGGVWEQYF
14	TRBV6-1	NA	TRBJ1-6	CASSRGDGESPLHF
14	TRBV6-5	NA	TRBJ2-7	CASSYSQGRHEQYF
11	TRBV30	NA	TRBJ1-2	CAWSVRRGYTF
13	TRBV30	TRBD1	TRBJ1-2	CAWSPGQIYGYTF
13	TRBV29-1	NA	TRBJ2-7	CSVDQGRGFEQYF
15	TRBV6-5	NA	TRBJ1-2	CASSYSAESNYGYTF
12	TRBV30	NA	TRBJ1-1	CAWTGLGPEAFF
14	TRBV30	NA	TRBJ2-5	CAWSVGQGMETQYF
14	TRBV11-2	NA	TRBJ1-1	CASQSHAVITEAFF
11	TRBV5-1	NA	TRBJ2-7	CASSLYYEQYF
15	TRBV6-1	TRBD1	TRBJ1-5	CASSDGTGGSQPQHF
14	TRBV19	TRBD1	TRBJ2-1	CASSSQGVYNEQFF
14	TRBV6-5	TRBD1	TRBJ2-4	CASSRRTGQNIQYF
16	TRBV6-1	TRBD1	TRBJ1-3	CASSARDRGPGNTIYF
15	TRBV6-5	TRBD1	TRBJ2-2	CASSLDRSNTGELFF
16	TRBV7-8	TRBD1	TRBJ2-5	CASSLGDRGNQETQYF
14	TRBV5-1	NA	TRBJ1-6	CASSLEAANSPLHF
17	TRBV4-2	NA	TRBJ1-2	CASEGLGRDGTYYGYTF
13	TRBV29-1	TRBD2	TRBJ2-7	CSARGGITYEQYF
14	TRBV9	NA	TRBJ1-4	CASSGQVSHEKLFF
12	TRBV29-1	NA	TRBJ1-5	CSVGGGDQPQHF
14	TRBV7-2	NA	TRBJ2-3	CASSFGLRTDTQYF
17	TRBV6-1	NA	TRBJ1-4	CASSEALLGTGNEKLFF
12	TRBV29-1	TRBD1	TRBJ2-7	CSVGQGWNEQYF
18	TRBV10-3	NA	TRBJ1-2	CAISESIATGAPNYGYTF
13	TRBV5-4	NA	TRBJ1-1	CASSPRGGTEAFF
14	TRBV2	TRBD2	TRBJ2-2	CAGRLAGYTGELFF
13	TRBV28	NA	TRBJ1-2	CASSSGVDYGYTF